This T cell receptor (beta chain) derives from a study of spatial heterogeneity in lung cancer. TCRdb ran MiXCR on the 5' RACE reads and lists one entry per CDR3 protein. The sample lists approximately 92,000 distinct CDR3 sequences, over 9.5% occurring once. The time point: sample taken at primary tumor resection. Material for sequencing was whole RNA from tumor, nontumor lung or frozen PBMC, left unsorted. Study-wide findings and caveats: The study found ubiquitous expanded tumor TCRs in blood more at resection than follow-up.

Note on this clonotype: Its antigen is still unknown.

This CDR3 has 13 amino acids. CDR1 GTSNPN and CDR2 SVGIG come from the germline V gene (reference sequence). Trimming took off 4 bases at V and 0 bases at J, with 9 bases between the two ends. The sequenced sample was PBMCs, obtained at surgery. This clonotype was sampled from a male donor with early-stage non-small cell lung cancer. V usage is TRBV30 and J usage is TRBJ1-1; D is undetermined. CDR3 region: CAWTINLNTEAFF. The CDR3 nucleotides are TGTGCCTGGACAATCAATCTGAACACTGAAGCTTTCTTT.